The clone carrying this T cell receptor (beta chain) was seen a few times. Antigen specificity is unknown. These data originate in a study of CD8 T cells in ankylosing spondylitis. Using its own MiXCR run on the 5' RACE reads, TCRdb lists one record per CDR3 protein. The sample includes 350,000 or so distinct CDR3 sequences, roughly 8% of them seen just once. Overall study results and limits: A TCR beta motif of under 10 highly homologous variants appeared characteristic of ankylosing spondylitis blood. Reportedly, significant enrichment of disease-linked clones occurred in matched ankylosing spondylitis synovial fluid. Disease-associated clonotypes exhibited CD8+ identity and were relatively infrequent in peripheral blood.

Germline V lookup: CDR1 SQVTM, CDR2 ANQGSEA. Trimming cost V 7 bases and J 6 bases; bases outside gene matches: 6. The CDR3 is made up of 13 amino acids. The source is a male donor with ankylosing spondylitis. Sequencing used blood, either unsorted or a sorted T cell fraction (not recorded which). V usage is TRBV29-1 and J usage is TRBJ2-1; 10 bases are a match to TRBD2. CDR3 bases: TGCAGCGGAAGACTAGCGGGTGCCAATGAGCAGTTCTTC. It specifies CSGRLAGANEQFF.